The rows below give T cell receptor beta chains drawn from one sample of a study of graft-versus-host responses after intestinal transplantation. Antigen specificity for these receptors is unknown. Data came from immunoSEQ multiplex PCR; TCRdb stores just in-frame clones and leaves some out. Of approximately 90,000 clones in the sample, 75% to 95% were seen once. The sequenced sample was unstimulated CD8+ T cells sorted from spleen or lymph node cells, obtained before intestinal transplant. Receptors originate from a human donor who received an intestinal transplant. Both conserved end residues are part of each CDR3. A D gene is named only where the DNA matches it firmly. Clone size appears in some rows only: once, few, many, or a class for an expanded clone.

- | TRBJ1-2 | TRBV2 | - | TGTGCCAGCAGAGGACGAGGCTATGGCTACACCTTC | CASRGRGYGYTF
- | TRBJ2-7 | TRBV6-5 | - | TGTGCCAGCAGTTACGGGGGGTTCTACGAGCAGTACTTC | CASSYGGFYEQYF
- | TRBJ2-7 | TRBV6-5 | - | TGTGCCAGCAGTTACGGGGCGTCCTACGAGCAGTACTTC | CASSYGASYEQYF
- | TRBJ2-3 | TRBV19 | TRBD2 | TGTGCCAGTAGACTAGCGGGCACAGATACGCAGTATTTT | CASRLAGTDTQYF
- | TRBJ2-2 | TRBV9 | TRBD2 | TGTGCCAGCAGTGTTAGCGGGGGGGCTGACACCGGGGAGCTGTTTTTT | CASSVSGGADTGELFF
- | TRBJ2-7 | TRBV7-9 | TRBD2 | TGTGCCAGCAGCCAAAAGAGGGCGGGAGTGGCGGAGCAGTACTTC | CASSQKRAGVAEQYF
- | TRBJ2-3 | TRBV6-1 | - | TGTGCCAGCACCACGGGGGTTTTAAACACAGATACGCAGTATTTT | CASTTGVLNTDTQYF
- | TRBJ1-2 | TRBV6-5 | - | TGTGCCAGCAGTTACCCCCGGGGCTATGGCTACACCTTC | CASSYPRGYGYTF
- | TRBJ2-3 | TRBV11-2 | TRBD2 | TGTGCCAGCAGTCGCACGGGGGGAGACACAGATACGCAGTATTTT | CASSRTGGDTDTQYF
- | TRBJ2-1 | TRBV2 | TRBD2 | TGTGCCAGCATTAGCGGGAGTAGCTCCTACAATGAGCAGTTCTTC | CASISGSSSYNEQFF
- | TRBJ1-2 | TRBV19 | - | TGTGCCAGTAGTTGGGGAACTAACTATGGCTACACCTTC | CASSWGTNYGYTF
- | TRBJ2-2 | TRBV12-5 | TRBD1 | TGTGCTAGTGGTTTGGGACAGGGGGCCGGGGAGCTGTTTTTT | CASGLGQGAGELFF
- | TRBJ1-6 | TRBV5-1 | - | TGCGCCAGCAGCTTGGGGTCCGACTCCTATAATTCACCCCTCCACTTT | CASSLGSDSYNSPLHF
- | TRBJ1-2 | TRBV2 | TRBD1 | TGTGCCAGCAGTGAAGCGGCCAGGACAGGACGTTACTATGGCTACACCTTC | CASSEAARTGRYYGYTF
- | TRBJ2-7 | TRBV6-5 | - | TGTGCCAGCAGTTACGCGCCGGGCTTCGACTCCTACGAGCAGTACTTC | CASSYAPGFDSYEQYF
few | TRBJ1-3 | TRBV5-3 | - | TGTGCCAGAAGCGCCGGCCCATGGGTGGACACCATATATTTT | CARSAGPWVDTIYF
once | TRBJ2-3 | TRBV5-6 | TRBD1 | TGTGCCAGCAGCTTAGGACAGGGCTTGGTCGATACGCAGTATTTT | CASSLGQGLVDTQYF
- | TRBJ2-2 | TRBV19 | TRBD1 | TGTGCCAGTAGTTACGGGACAGGGGGTTTGGGGGAGCTGTTTTTT | CASSYGTGGLGELFF
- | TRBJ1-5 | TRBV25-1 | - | TGTGCCAGCAGTGAAGAGAACGTACAGGTTCCCTATCAGCCCCAGCATTTT | CASSEENVQVPYQPQHF
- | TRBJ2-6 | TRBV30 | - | TGTGCCTGGAGAACAGGGTTTGGGGCCAACGTCCTGACTTTC | CAWRTGFGANVLTF
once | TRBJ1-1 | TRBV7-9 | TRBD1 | TGTGCCAGCAGCTTTTGGCCCAGACAGGGCGGCACTGAAGCTTTCTTT | CASSFWPRQGGTEAFF
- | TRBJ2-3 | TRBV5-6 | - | TGTGCCAGCAGCTCGACAGGATCTGCAGATACGCAGTATTTT | CASSSTGSADTQYF
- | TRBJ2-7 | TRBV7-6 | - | TGTGCCAGCAGCCCGGGCGGGGGACAGGACCCCTACGAGCAGTACTTC | CASSPGGGQDPYEQYF
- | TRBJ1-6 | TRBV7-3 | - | TGTGCCAGCAGCTTGGGTGGCGAACTTGGGGGATTCGCCCTCCACTTT | CASSLGGELGGFALHF
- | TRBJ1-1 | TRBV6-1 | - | TGTGCCAGCGAAAGGGAGATGAACACTGAAGCTTTCTTT | CASEREMNTEAFF
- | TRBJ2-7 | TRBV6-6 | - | TGTGCCAGCAGTTACTTCGGCGGGACCTACGAGCAGTACTTC | CASSYFGGTYEQYF
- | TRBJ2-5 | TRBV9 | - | TGTGCCAGCAGCGGAGAGGGGTACCAAGAGACCCAGTACTTC | CASSGEGYQETQYF
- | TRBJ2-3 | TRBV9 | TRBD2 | TGTGCCAGCAGCTCGGGGACTAGCGGGGTTACTAGCACAGATACGCAGTATTTT | CASSSGTSGVTSTDTQYF
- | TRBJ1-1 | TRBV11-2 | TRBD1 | TGTGCCAGCAGCTCGTTGGACAGGGGTTTTGAAGCTTTCTTT | CASSSLDRGFEAFF
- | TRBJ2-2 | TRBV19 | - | TGTGCCAGTAGTATTGTAGCGGATAACACCGGGGAGCTGTTTTTT | CASSIVADNTGELFF
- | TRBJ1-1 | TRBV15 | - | TGTGCCACCAGCGGCGAATGGCAGACTGAAGCTTTCTTT | CATSGEWQTEAFF
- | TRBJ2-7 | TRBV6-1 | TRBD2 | TGTGCCAGCAGGTTAGCGGGAGTTTTCCACGAGCAGTACTTC | CASRLAGVFHEQYF
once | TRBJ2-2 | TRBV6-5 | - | TGTGCCAGCAGTCTTCTTACTAGATCTAGGGGGGAGCTGTTTTTT | CASSLLTRSRGELFF
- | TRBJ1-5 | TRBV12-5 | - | TGTGCTAGTGGTTTGTCACAGTATCAGCCCCAGCATTTT | CASGLSQYQPQHF
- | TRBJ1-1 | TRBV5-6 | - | TGTGCCAGCAGCTTGCTCGGGACAGCTTTCTTT | CASSLLGTAFF
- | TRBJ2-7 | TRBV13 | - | TGTGCCAGCAGCTCCACAGGGCGCGAGCAGTACTTC | CASSSTGREQYF
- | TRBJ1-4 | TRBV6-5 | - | TGTGCCAGCAGTTACACGGGGCTCAATGAAAAACTGTTTTTT | CASSYTGLNEKLFF
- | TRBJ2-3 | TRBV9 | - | TGTGCCAGCAGCGTAGGGGTTGCGAGCACAGATACGCAGTATTTT | CASSVGVASTDTQYF
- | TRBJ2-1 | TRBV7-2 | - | TGTGCCAGCAGCTTAGAACCCGACGAGCAGTTCTTC | CASSLEPDEQFF
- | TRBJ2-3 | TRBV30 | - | TGTGCCTGGATTTCAGATACGCAGTATTTT | CAWISDTQYF
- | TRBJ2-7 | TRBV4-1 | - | TGCGCCAGCAGCCAAGTTGGGGACCCCGACGAGCAGTACTTC | CASSQVGDPDEQYF
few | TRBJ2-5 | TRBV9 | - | TGTGCCAGCAGCGTAGGTGGGACAATTCAAGAGACCCAGTACTTC | CASSVGGTIQETQYF
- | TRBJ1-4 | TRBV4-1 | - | TGCGCCAGCAGCCAAGCCGGGACGGAAAATGAAAAACTGTTTTTT | CASSQAGTENEKLFF
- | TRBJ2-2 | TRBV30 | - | TGTGCCTCAGGACGTTACAGGGTTACCGGGGAGCTGTTTTTT | CASGRYRVTGELFF
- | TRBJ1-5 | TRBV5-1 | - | TGCGCCAGCAGCTTGGGAACAGATTCTAATCAGCCCCAGCATTTT | CASSLGTDSNQPQHF
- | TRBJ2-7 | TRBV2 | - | TGTGCCAGCAGTGATTCACCTCTCGAGCAGTACTTC | CASSDSPLEQYF
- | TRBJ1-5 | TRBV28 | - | TGTGCCAGCAGTTTCCACCGGGAGGATCAGCCCCAGCATTTT | CASSFHREDQPQHF
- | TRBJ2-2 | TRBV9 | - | TGTGCCAGCAGCGCCCCCCGGGACAACACGAACACCGGGGAGCTGTTTTTT | CASSAPRDNTNTGELFF
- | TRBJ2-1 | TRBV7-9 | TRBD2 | TGTGCCAGCAGGCGGACTAGCTTCATCAATGAGCAGTTCTTC | CASRRTSFINEQFF
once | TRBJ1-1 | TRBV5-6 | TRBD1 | TGTGCCAGCAGCTGGGACGGGTGGGGGACAGGACTAACTGAGGCTTTCTTT | CASSWDGWGTGLTEAFF
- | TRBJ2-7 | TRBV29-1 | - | TGCAGCGTTTCGGTCGACAGCTCCTACGAGCAGTACTTC | CSVSVDSSYEQYF
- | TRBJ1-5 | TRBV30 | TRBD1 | TGTGCCTGGAGTGGACAGGGGGTTGAAAATAGCAATCAGCCCCAGCATTTT | CAWSGQGVENSNQPQHF
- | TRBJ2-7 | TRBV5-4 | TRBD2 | TGTGCCAGCAGCTTGGATGCTAGCGGGGCCTACGAGCAGTACTTC | CASSLDASGAYEQYF
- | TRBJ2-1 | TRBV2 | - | TGTGCCAGCACGGGGTCACGTCGGGACAATGAGCAGTTCTTC | CASTGSRRDNEQFF
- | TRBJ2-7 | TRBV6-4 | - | TGTGCCAGCAGTGAAAGAGGGACTTCCTCCTACGAGCAGTACTTC | CASSERGTSSYEQYF
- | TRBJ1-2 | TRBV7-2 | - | TGTGCCAGCAGCTTATTAGTTCCGGGGCCACCCTATGGCTACACCTTC | CASSLLVPGPPYGYTF
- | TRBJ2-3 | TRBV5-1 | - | TGCGCCAGCACCTTCGAGGGGGTTAAGATAACAGATACGCAGTATTTT | CASTFEGVKITDTQYF
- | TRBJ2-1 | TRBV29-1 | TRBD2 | TGCAGCGTTGAAGGGGGGGGAAATGAGCAGTTCTTC | CSVEGGGNEQFF
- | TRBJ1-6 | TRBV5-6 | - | TGTGCCAGCAGCCCCCGGTCGGAGGGAAGATCACCCCTCCACTTT | CASSPRSEGRSPLHF